A single sample is the source of the 8 T cell receptor beta chains below, sequenced in a study of cytotoxic CD8 clonotypes in ibrutinib-treated CLL. The data were produced by immunoSEQ multiplex PCR, yet TCRdb's version contains in-frame clones alone and is incomplete. Of approximately 120,000 clones in the sample, 84% were seen once. The sequencing used PBMCs, collected after 24 months of ibrutinib treatment. The source is a human donor with chronic lymphocytic leukemia.

The CDR3 DNA sequence: TGTGCCAGCAGCCCGGACAGGGGCCTCACCGGGGAGCTGTTTTTT. This sequence encodes CASSPDRGLTGELFF. The J gene is TRBJ2-2, the V gene TRBV5-4; 9 bases are a match to TRBD1. The ends lost 4 bases at V and 4 bases at J; junction bases unmatched: 5. The germline V gene has CDR1 SGHNT and CDR2 YYREEE (reference sequence). This CDR3 is 15 amino acids long.

The genes are TRBV6-1 and TRBJ2-6, with 10 bases fitting TRBD1. After removal of 3 bases from V and 0 bases from J, the junction contained 2 bases not matched to a gene. From germline, CDR1 is MNHNS and CDR2 SASEGT. The CDR3 contains 17 residues. The chain's CDR3 is CASSEDRGGSGANVLTF. CDR3 DNA: TGTGCCAGCAGTGAGGACAGGGGGGGCTCTGGGGCCAACGTCCTGACTTTC.

The chain links TRBV4-2 to TRBJ2-3, with a tentative D call TRBD1 (5 bases). The CDR3 spans 15 residues. Deletions cut 1 base from V and 3 bases from J, with 11 bases between. Germline V lookup: CDR1 LGHNA, CDR2 YNFKEQ. This CDR3 is CASSQVDTRTDTQYF. DNA of the CDR3: TGTGCCAGCAGCCAAGTGGACACTCGTACAGATACGCAGTATTTT.

J is TRBJ2-7 and V is TRBV30; the D is unclear. V lost 3 bases, J lost 2 bases, and 8 bases lay in between. Per the germline V gene, CDR1 is GTSNPN and CDR2 is SVGIG (reference sequence). The CDR3 spans 12 residues. CDR3 nucleotides: TGTGCCTGGAGGGGAACGACCTACGAGCAGTACTTC. This encodes CAWRGTTYEQYF.

The chain uses TRBV19 and TRBJ2-2; a possible D gene is TRBD1 (5 bases). CDR3 size: 15 residues. CDR1 is LNHDA, CDR2 SQIVND, per germline (reference sequence). Between the trimmed V and J ends, which lost 3 bases and 5 bases, there was a span of 13 bases. The CDR3 DNA reads as TGTGCCAGTAGTATCTCCAGGGTGGGAACCGGGGAGCTGTTTTTT. Translated, it gives CASSISRVGTGELFF.

The rearrangement uses TRBV2 and TRBJ2-5, with D hard to call. Trimming cost V 4 bases and J 3 bases, with 12 bases left between them. CDR1 and CDR2 from the germline V gene are SNHLY and FYNNEI. This CDR3 is 14 amino acids long. For the CDR3, the DNA is TGTGCCAGCAGTGCCCCGGACGGTAAAGAGACCCAGTACTTC. This codes for CASSAPDGKETQYF. The full variable domain, with the rest looked up from reference TRBV2 and TRBJ2-5, is EPEVTQTPSHQVTQMGQEVILRCVPISNHLYFYWYRQILGQKVEFLVSFYNNEISEKSEIFDDQFSVERPDGSNFTLKIRSTKLEDSAMYFCASSAPDGKETQYFGPGTRLLVL.

The rearrangement links TRBV11-2 to TRBJ2-5; D ambiguous. The germline V gene encodes CDR1 SGHAT and CDR2 FQNNGV. V lost 5 bases and J lost 1, with 14 bases in between. This CDR3 is built from 15 residues. CDR3 amino acids: CASSPRLGIQETQYF. The CDR3 bases are TGTGCCAGCAGCCCAAGGTTGGGGATCCAAGAGACCCAGTACTTC.

This clone was found a few times. The V call is TRBV12-5, the J call TRBJ1-2; 9 positions agree with TRBD1. The V segment lost 4 bases and the J segment 1 base; nucleotides outside the gene matches: 4. In germline, CDR1 is LGHNT, CDR2 FRNRAP. The CDR3 length is 15 residues. CDR3 nucleotides: TGTGCTAGTGGTTCGAGGACAGGGGATAACTATGGCTACACCTTC. This translates into CASGSRTGDNYGYTF.